Presented here are 27 T cell receptor beta chains from one specimen sequenced in a study of blood T cell repertoires in COVID-19. Clones were sequenced by immunoSEQ multiplex PCR, and TCRdb holds only the in-frame ones, with some missing. The sample shows 75,000 to 90,000 clones, around four fifths of them seen only once. Sequenced: peripheral blood. These receptors were collected from a human donor in a cohort sampled during active COVID-19.

V gene TRBV5-1 combines with J gene TRBJ1-3, with D possibly matching TRBD1 (5 bases). V was clipped by 4 bases and J by 3 bases, with 20 bases between them. The CDR3 consists of 17 residues. The germline V gene encodes CDR1 SGHRS and CDR2 YFSETQ. Here the CDR3 reads CASSPGGGFADGNTIYF. The DNA for the CDR3 is TGCGCCAGCAGCCCCGGTGGGGGGTTCGCGGATGGAAACACCATATATTTT.

V gene TRBV4-1 combines with J gene TRBJ1-5; 11 bases map to TRBD1. The CDR3 covers 15 residues. Trimming at V came to 3 bases and at J to 7 bases, leaving 5 bases not matched to a gene. The germline V gene encodes CDR1 MGHRA and CDR2 YSYEKL. The CDR3 sequence is CASSQTGQGEQPQHF. In DNA, the CDR3 is TGCGCCAGCAGCCAGACGGGACAGGGGGAACAGCCCCAGCATTTT.

The count of this clone is one. The chain employs TRBV6-5 and TRBJ2-1, with 13 bases lining up with TRBD2. The CDR3 is 16 residues long. After removal of 2 bases from V and 10 bases from J, the junction contained 8 bases not matched to a gene. The germline V gene encodes CDR1 MNHEY and CDR2 SVGAGI. The CDR3 here is CASSYPGLAGANEQFF. The CDR3 bases are TGTGCCAGCAGTTACCCCGGACTAGCGGGAGCGAACGAGCAGTTCTTC.

V and J are TRBV29-1 and TRBJ1-5; D may be TRBD1 (6 bases). V shed 1 base and J shed 2 bases, with 9 bases lying between them. This CDR3 comprises 14 residues. CDR1 SQVTM and CDR2 ANQGSEA come from the germline V gene. The CDR3 protein is CSVEGGPGNQPQHF. In DNA, the CDR3 is TGCAGCGTTGAAGGGGGGCCGGGCAATCAGCCCCAGCATTTT. The entire variable domain, with the rest obtained from reference TRBV29-1 and TRBJ1-5, is as follows: SAVISQKPSRDICQRGTSLTIQCQVDSQVTMMFWYRQQPGQSLTLIATANQGSEATYESGFVIDKFPISRPNLTFSTLTVSNMSPEDSSIYLCSVEGGPGNQPQHFGDGTRLSIL.

V gene TRBV28 combines with J gene TRBJ2-5; D is perhaps TRBD1 (6 bases). With 6 bases removed from V and 3 bases from J, the gap between germline ends came to 14 bases. The CDR3 consists of 14 residues. Looked up from germline, CDR1 is MDHEN and CDR2 is SYDVKM. The CDR3 spells CASSHRTEEETQYF. The CDR3 coding sequence is TGTGCCAGCAGCCACAGGACAGAAGAAGAGACCCAGTACTTC.

This clone appeared once. This rearrangement joins TRBV15 to TRBJ1-6; no firm D call. CDR3 length: 13 amino acids. CDR1 and CDR2 (germline): LNHNV, YYDKDF (reference sequence). The V and J ends lost 0 bases and 7 bases respectively, with 4 bases between them. The CDR3 is CATSRDLNSPLHF. Here the CDR3 DNA reads TGTGCCACCAGCAGAGATCTGAATTCACCCCTCCACTTT.

V is TRBV7-8 and J is TRBJ1-1; no clear D gene. The length of the CDR3 is 16 residues. Germline assignment: CDR1 SGHVS and CDR2 FQNEAQ. Trimming pared 2 bases from V and 1 base from J, leaving 14 bases between. The CDR3 bases are TGTGCCAGCAGCTTAAGAACAGTACGGCAGAACACTGAAGCTTTCTTT. Translated: CASSLRTVRQNTEAFF.

This chain uses TRBV28 with TRBJ1-6; D is ambiguous. Germline-derived CDR1 and CDR2 are MDHEN and SYDVKM. The CDR3 totals 14 residues. V shed 7 bases and J shed 7 bases, with 14 bases lying between them. DNA of the CDR3: TGTGCCAGCAACAGCGCCTCGGGGAATTCACCCCTCCACTTT. This codes for CASNSASGNSPLHF.

This clone showed up just a few times. The rearrangement uses TRBV7-9 and TRBJ2-1, with TRBD2 as a possible D gene (6 bases). This CDR3 comprises 16 residues. Trimming left V 1 base short and J 4 bases short, with 14 bases between. CDR1 and CDR2 from the germline V gene are SEHNR and FQNEAQ (reference sequence). CDR3 sequence reads: CASSLGAGNVYNEQFF. In DNA, the CDR3 is TGTGCCAGCAGCTTAGGTGCGGGAAATGTTTACAATGAGCAGTTCTTC.

The rearrangement joins TRBV28 to TRBJ1-5; 9 bases align to TRBD1. CDR3 length: 14 residues. Trimming took 6 bases from V and 4 from J; bases not matched to a gene: 4. Germline CDR1 is MDHEN and CDR2 is SYDVKM. The CDR3 DNA reads TGTGCCAGCAGGCTACAGGGGGCAAATCAGCCCCAGCATTTT. Protein: CASRLQGANQPQHF.

J is TRBJ1-4 and V is TRBV30; D call uncertain. Germline CDR1 is GTSNPN and CDR2 is SVGIG (reference sequence). V was cut by 0 bases and J by 7 bases, with 15 bases left in between. CDR3 size: 15 residues. CDR3 DNA: TGTGCCTGGAGTGTAATGCGGCAAAGAGGTGAAAAACTGTTTTTT. It codes for CAWSVMRQRGEKLFF.

This chain uses TRBV4-3 with TRBJ1-2; TRBD1 aligns across 8 bases. This CDR3 is built from 15 residues. Germline V gene lookup returns CDR1 LGHNA and CDR2 YSLEER. Trimming cost V 0 bases and J 6 bases; bases outside gene matches: 6. CDR3 nucleotides: TGCGCCAGCAGCCAAGACCAGGGGGCTTGGAATGGCTACACCTTC. Its translation: CASSQDQGAWNGYTF.

This chain connects TRBV5-1 to TRBJ2-1; D perhaps matches TRBD2 (6 bases). The V end was cut by 0 bases, the J end by 8 bases, with 18 bases between. This CDR3 has 16 residues. Germline CDR1 is SGHRS and CDR2 is YFSETQ. CDR3 region: CASSLGGHSSGDEQFF. In nucleotides, the CDR3 is TGCGCCAGCAGCTTGGGGGGCCACTCTTCGGGGGATGAGCAGTTCTTC.

The J gene is TRBJ1-5, the V gene TRBV19; the D gene is possibly TRBD1 (5 bases). The CDR3 is 16 residues long. V was trimmed by 8 bases and J by 2 bases, leaving 19 bases between them. Germline-derived CDR1 and CDR2 are LNHDA and SQIVND (reference sequence). CDR3 sequence: CASGGRVARGNQPQHF. The DNA of the CDR3 is TGTGCCAGTGGGGGGAGGGTGGCCCGGGGCAATCAGCCCCAGCATTTT.

The V gene is TRBV3-1 (or the pseudogene TRBV3-2), the J gene TRBJ1-1, with TRBD1 matching 7 bases. Germline-derived CDR1 and CDR2 are LGHDT and YNNKEL (reference sequence). V was clipped by 4 bases and J by 1 base; unmatched bases: 3. This CDR3 region has 14 residues. As DNA, the CDR3 is TGTGCCAGCAGCCCAGGGGGTACGAACACTGAAGCTTTCTTT. Encoded protein: CASSPGGTNTEAFF.

The rearrangement uses TRBV4-3 and TRBJ1-2; 7 nucleotides match TRBD1. Germline CDR1 is LGHNA and CDR2 is YSLEER. This CDR3 contains 16 residues. Trimming took 3 bases from V and 7 from J; bases not matched to a gene: 14. CDR3 sequence (DNA): TGCGCCAGCAGCCAGATCACCGGGACAGTACCCCCTGGCTACACCTTC. Its protein product is CASSQITGTVPPGYTF.

The chain recombines TRBV19 with TRBJ1-2; D unresolved. The germline gives CDR1 LNHDA, CDR2 SQIVND (reference sequence). The CDR3 has 16 amino acids. Trimming pared 5 bases from V and 1 base from J, leaving 17 bases between. This CDR3 is CASSPEGESYNYGYTF. The CDR3 nucleotides read TGTGCCAGTAGTCCAGAGGGTGAGTCGTATAACTATGGCTACACCTTC.

This clone was counted at least ten times. The genes are TRBV25-1 and TRBJ1-1, with 9 bases that match TRBD1. The CDR3 spans 15 residues. With 3 bases clipped from V and 6 bases from J, the junction kept 8 bases outside the gene matches. Germline V gives CDR1 MGHDK, CDR2 SYGVNS. The CDR3, as DNA: TGTGCCAGCAGTGAGGGGGGACAGGGAAGGGCTGAAGCTTTCTTT. It is translated as CASSEGGQGRAEAFF.

This chain uses TRBV7-3 with TRBJ2-1; 10 positions agree with TRBD1. This CDR3 region has 19 residues. The germline V gene has CDR1 SGHTA and CDR2 FQGTGA. V lost 5 bases and J lost 2; bases outside the gene matches: 15. The DNA of the CDR3 is TGTGCCAGCAGCCGAGTGCTCGGAGGGGACAGGGGACCCTACAATGAGCAGTTCTTC. This encodes CASSRVLGGDRGPYNEQFF.

The count of this clone is one. The J gene is TRBJ2-7, the V gene TRBV5-4; possibly TRBD2 for D (6 bases). Germline assignment: CDR1 SGHNT and CDR2 YYREEE (reference sequence). V gave up 0 bases and J gave up 2 bases, with 15 bases separating them. The length of the CDR3 is 16 residues. CDR3 in amino acids: CASSLERGLGTYEQYF. CDR3 nucleotide sequence: TGTGCCAGCAGCTTGGAGAGGGGACTGGGGACCTACGAGCAGTACTTC.

V and J are TRBV5-4 and TRBJ1-1; no clear D gene. This CDR3 has 16 amino acids. Germline-derived CDR1 and CDR2 are SGHNT and YYREEE (reference sequence). Trimming pared 0 bases from V and 1 base from J, leaving 13 bases between. Written as DNA, the CDR3 is TGTGCCAGCAGCTTGGAGAGCGGGTTTTCGAACACTGAAGCTTTCTTT. Its translation is CASSLESGFSNTEAFF.

This clone occurred once. CDR3 nucleotides: TGTGCCAGCAGTTACGGGGGAGGGTCTCAGCCCCAGCATTTT. Translation gives CASSYGGGSQPQHF. The V call is TRBV6-6, the J call TRBJ1-5, with a weak D call TRBD1 (5 bases). V was trimmed by 2 bases and J by 6 bases, leaving 11 bases between them. CDR3 length: 14 residues. CDR1 and CDR2 from the germline V gene are MNHNY and SVGAGI (reference sequence).

The genes are TRBV7-9 and TRBJ1-5; 9 nucleotides align to TRBD1. This CDR3 is built from 15 residues. V shed 11 bases, J shed 4 bases, and the junction held 12 bases outside the gene matches. CDR1 and CDR2 (germline): SEHNR, FQNEAQ (reference sequence). CDR3 nucleotide sequence: TGTGCCTGCTGCTTAAGGGGACAGGGAAATCAGCCCCAGCATTTT. The encoded protein is CACCLRGQGNQPQHF.

J is TRBJ1-1 and V is TRBV6-2 or TRBV6-3; D gene unclear. V dropped 2 bases and J dropped 0 bases, with 4 bases sitting between them. CDR3 length equals 13 residues. Germline V gives CDR1 MNHEY, CDR2 SVGEGT. The CDR3, as DNA: TGTGCCAGCAGTTACATTATGAACACTGAAGCTTTCTTT. Its protein is CASSYIMNTEAFF.

The chain links TRBV15 to TRBJ2-2; 8 bases align to TRBD1. The CDR3 extends over 18 amino acids. Germline V CDR1 and CDR2: LNHNV, YYDKDF (reference sequence). V lost 0 bases to trimming and J lost 1 base; unmatched junction nucleotides: 7. Here the CDR3 DNA reads TGTGCCACCAGCAGAGAAGCACAGGGGGGATGGAACACCGGGGAGCTGTTTTTT. Its protein product is CATSREAQGGWNTGELFF.

The chain uses TRBV15 and TRBJ2-5, with a weak D call TRBD1 (5 bases). The CDR3 has 14 amino acids. Deletions cut 0 bases from V and 3 bases from J, with 8 bases between. Germline CDR1 reads LNHNV; CDR2 reads YYDKDF (reference sequence). The CDR3 region has the DNA TGTGCCACCAGCAGAGATCTAGGGGAAGAGACCCAGTACTTC. Translated, it gives CATSRDLGEETQYF. Combining the CDR3 with reference TRBV15 and TRBJ2-5 gives the whole variable domain DAMVIQNPRYQVTQFGKPVTLSCSQTLNHNVMYWYQQKSSQAPKLLFHYYDKDFNNEADTPDNFQSRRPNTSFCFLDIRSPGLGDTAMYLCATSRDLGEETQYFGPGTRLLVL.

The rearrangement links TRBV18 to TRBJ1-2; D gene unclear. Deletions cut 3 bases from V and 6 bases from J, with 17 bases between. The CDR3 length is 15 residues. Germline CDR1 is KGHSH and CDR2 is LQKENI. Here the CDR3 DNA reads TGTGCCAGCTCACCCGCCCTCGGCCACGACAATGGCTACACCTTC. As protein: CASSPALGHDNGYTF.